What follows are 9 T cell receptor beta chains derived from one specimen sequenced in a study of radiation and T cells in renal cell carcinoma. Generated by immunoSEQ multiplex PCR, the TCRdb table keeps only in-frame clones and is missing some. The table has around 81,000 clones, just under 85% seen once. Time point specified: blood 4 weeks post-SBRT, at nephrectomy. This sample's treatment: 15 Gy SBRT to primary tumor, nephrectomy 4 weeks later. Sample: blood, taken from a patient whose treatment included radiotherapy and nephrectomy. These receptors originate from a man aged 45 to 65 with renal cell carcinoma.

CDR3 in amino acids: CASSLDIGEKLFF. The CDR3 DNA is TGTGCCAGCAGTCTGGATATAGGGGAAAAACTGTTTTTT. The chain combines TRBV25-1 with TRBJ1-4; no definite D call. CDR3 size: 13 residues. Between the trimmed V and J ends, which lost 5 bases and 8 bases, there was a span of 12 bases. CDR1 and CDR2 from the germline V gene are MGHDK and SYGVNS. Using reference TRBV25-1 and TRBJ1-4 for the parts outside the CDR3, the full variable domain is EADIYQTPRYLVIGTGKKITLECSQTMGHDKMYWYQQDPGMELHLIHYSYGVNSTEKGDLSSESTVSRIRTEHFPLTLESARPSHTSQYLCASSLDIGEKLFFGSGTQLSVL.

The chain uses TRBV2 and TRBJ2-7; 8 nucleotides match TRBD2. CDR1 SNHLY and CDR2 FYNNEI come from the germline V gene. The CDR3 runs 13 residues. The junction had 5 bases not matched to a gene; V was cut back by 9 bases and J by 1 base. CDR3 sequence (DNA): TGTGCCAGAGCGGGGGCAGGGTCCTACGAGCAGTACTTC. It translates to CARAGAGSYEQYF.

The J gene is TRBJ1-2, the V gene TRBV6-6, with TRBD1 matching 8 bases. The CDR3 loop spans 13 amino acids. Germline CDR1 and CDR2: MNHNY and SVGAGI (reference sequence). With V trimmed by 4 bases and J by 7 bases, 5 bases remained unmatched. CDR3 residues: CASSSDRVGGYTF. The DNA for the CDR3 is TGTGCCAGCAGTTCGGACAGGGTCGGTGGCTACACCTTC.

The chain couples TRBV19 to TRBJ2-7; D tentatively reads TRBD1 or TRBD2 (5 bases each). The CDR3 runs 14 residues. Germline-derived CDR1 and CDR2 are LNHDA and SQIVND (reference sequence). Trimming took 4 bases from V and 6 from J, leaving 16 bases between them. CDR3 protein: CASSNLGPLSEQYF. The CDR3 nucleotides are TGTGCCAGTAGTAACTTGGGACCCCTCTCCGAGCAGTACTTC.

This chain connects TRBV29-1 to TRBJ2-1; D is perhaps TRBD1 or TRBD2 (7 bases each). CDR1 and CDR2 (germline): SQVTM, ANQGSEA. There are 12 residues in the CDR3. V was cut by 7 bases and J by 7 bases, with 14 bases left in between. The CDR3 reads CSGGGGINEQFF. In DNA, the CDR3 is TGCAGCGGGGGAGGGGGCATAAATGAGCAGTTCTTC.

In DNA form, the CDR3 reads TGCGCCAGCAGAGGGTCGGGGACTGCCTACGAGCAGTACTTC. This codes for CASRGSGTAYEQYF. The chain is built from TRBV10-2 and TRBJ2-7; a possible D gene is TRBD2 (6 bases). Germline V gene sequence: CDR1 WSHSY, CDR2 SAAADI. The V end was cut by 6 bases, the J end by 2 bases, with 14 bases between. This CDR3 is built from 14 residues.

This clone was found a few times. The rearrangement joins TRBV2 to TRBJ1-6, with TRBD1 identical over 8 bases. The germline V gene has CDR1 SNHLY and CDR2 FYNNEI. J was trimmed by 7 bases and V by 5 bases; bases with no gene match: 4. The CDR3 totals 14 residues. This CDR3 is CASSLQGGNSPLHF. The CDR3, as DNA: TGTGCCAGCAGTTTACAGGGGGGGAATTCACCCCTCCACTTT.

The chain joins TRBV6-5 to TRBJ1-2, with D unclear. Germline-derived CDR1 and CDR2 are MNHEY and SVGAGI. V lost 3 bases to trimming and J lost 3 bases, with 8 bases between them. The CDR3 is 13 amino acids. CDR3 sequence (DNA): TGTGCCAGCAGTTATTCCTGGGACTATGGCTACACCTTC. Protein product: CASSYSWDYGYTF.

The rearrangement uses TRBV5-1 and TRBJ2-2, with D tentatively TRBD1 or TRBD2 (5 bases each). The CDR3 loop spans 13 amino acids. CDR1 SGHRS and CDR2 YFSETQ come from the germline V gene. Trimming stripped 2 bases from V and 6 bases from J, with 8 bases between. In nucleotides, the CDR3 is TGCGCCAGCAGCTTCGAGGGGTCCGGGGAGCTGTTTTTT. It translates to CASSFEGSGELFF.